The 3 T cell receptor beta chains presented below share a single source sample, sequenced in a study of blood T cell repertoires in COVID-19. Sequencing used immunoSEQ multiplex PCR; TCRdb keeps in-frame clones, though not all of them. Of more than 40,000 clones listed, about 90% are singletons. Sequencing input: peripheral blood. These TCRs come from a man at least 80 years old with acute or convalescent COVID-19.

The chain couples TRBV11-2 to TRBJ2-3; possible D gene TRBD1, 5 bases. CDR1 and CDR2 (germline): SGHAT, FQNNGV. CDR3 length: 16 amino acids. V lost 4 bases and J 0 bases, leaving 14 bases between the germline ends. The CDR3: CASSYQGTTSTDTQYF. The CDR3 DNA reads TGTGCCAGCAGCTACCAGGGCACTACTAGCACAGATACGCAGTATTTT. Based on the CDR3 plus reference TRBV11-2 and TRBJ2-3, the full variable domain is EAGVAQSPRYKIIEKRQSVAFWCNPISGHATLYWYQQILGQGPKLLIQFQNNGVVDDSQLPKDRFSAERLKGVDSTLKIQPAKLEDSAVYLCASSYQGTTSTDTQYFGPGTRLTVL.

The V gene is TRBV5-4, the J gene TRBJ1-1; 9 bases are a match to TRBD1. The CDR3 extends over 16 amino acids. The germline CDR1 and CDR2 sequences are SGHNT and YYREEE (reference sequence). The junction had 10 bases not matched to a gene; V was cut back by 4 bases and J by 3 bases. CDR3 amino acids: CASSRGQGRPDTEAFF. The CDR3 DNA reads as TGTGCCAGCAGCAGGGGACAGGGAAGACCTGACACTGAAGCTTTCTTT.

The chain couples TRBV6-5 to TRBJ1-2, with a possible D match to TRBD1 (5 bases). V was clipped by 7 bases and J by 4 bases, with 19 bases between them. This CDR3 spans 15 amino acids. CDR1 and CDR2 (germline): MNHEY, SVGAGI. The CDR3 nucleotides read TGTGCCAGCACTTATAGTCGTACAGGCAGCTATGGCTACACCTTC. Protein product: CASTYSRTGSYGYTF.